These T cell receptor beta chains were read from a single sample in a study of blood T cell repertoires in COVID-19. Libraries were prepared by immunoSEQ multiplex PCR; TCRdb keeps only in-frame clonotypes and omits some of them. The table has about 200,000 clones, roughly 87% seen once. Sequencing was carried out using PBMCs or T cells enriched from blood (not recorded which). Every receptor here comes from a woman between 35 and 50 years old with acute COVID-19. Each CDR3 is given with its conserved first and last residue. Fields, in order: clone size, D gene, V gene, J gene, CDR3 protein, CDR3 DNA. A D gene is named only where the DNA matches it firmly. Expanded clones get a size class; other rows say once, few or many, or leave the size out.

once	TRBD2	TRBV9	TRBJ2-1	CASSVERTSGRPSSYNEQFF	TGTGCCAGCAGCGTAGAACGGACTAGCGGGAGGCCGAGCTCCTACAATGAGCAGTTCTTC
NA	TRBD2	TRBV10-3	TRBJ2-5	CAISEPGGLAGRETQYF	TGTGCCATCAGTGAGCCGGGGGGGCTAGCGGGGAGAGAGACCCAGTACTTC
NA	NA	TRBV11-2	TRBJ2-2	CASSLVKQGTGELFF	TGTGCCAGCAGCTTAGTTAAACAGGGAACCGGGGAGCTGTTTTTT
NA	NA	TRBV28	TRBJ1-6	CASSLNEINSPLHF	TGTGCCAGCAGTTTAAATGAGATTAATTCACCCCTCCACTTT
NA	NA	TRBV5-1	TRBJ2-6	CASSLGVAASGANVLTF	TGCGCCAGCAGCTTGGGGGTAGCTGCGTCTGGGGCCAACGTCCTGACTTTC
NA	TRBD2	TRBV6-2/TRBV6-3	TRBJ2-1	CASSYPLAGAAPNEQFF	TGTGCCAGCAGTTACCCACTAGCGGGGGCCGCCCCGAATGAGCAGTTCTTC
NA	TRBD1	TRBV5-1	TRBJ2-7	CASSLLGTGSYEQYF	TGCGCCAGCAGCTTGCTTGGGACAGGGTCCTACGAGCAGTACTTC
NA	TRBD2	TRBV9	TRBJ2-5	CASSADRTSGSFQETQYF	TGTGCCAGCAGCGCTGACAGGACTAGCGGGAGTTTCCAAGAGACCCAGTACTTC
NA	TRBD2	TRBV7-9	TRBJ2-7	CASSPPGRGAEQYF	TGTGCCAGCAGCCCTCCCGGGAGGGGAGCCGAGCAGTACTTC
NA	TRBD1	TRBV6-5	TRBJ1-6	CASASPGQGSPLHF	TGTGCCAGCGCCTCCCCTGGACAGGGTTCACCCCTCCACTTT
NA	TRBD1	TRBV4-1	TRBJ2-2	CASSQPRQGANTGELFF	TGCGCCAGCAGCCAACCTAGACAGGGGGCGAACACCGGGGAGCTGTTTTTT
NA	TRBD1	TRBV9	TRBJ2-7	CASSVQGARGEQYF	TGTGCCAGCAGCGTACAGGGGGCGAGAGGCGAGCAGTACTTC
once	NA	TRBV29-1	TRBJ2-1	CSVPAVAVNEQFF	TGCAGCGTTCCGGCGGTAGCGGTCAATGAGCAGTTCTTC
NA	TRBD2	TRBV6-5	TRBJ2-1	CASSRTSGSINEQFF	TGTGCCAGCAGCCGGACTAGCGGGAGTATCAATGAGCAGTTCTTC
NA	NA	TRBV19	TRBJ1-1	CASSIRQGTEAFF	TGTGCCAGTAGTATTCGGCAGGGCACTGAAGCTTTCTTT
NA	TRBD2	TRBV3-1/TRBV3-2	TRBJ2-1	CASSQSSGSDEQFF	TGTGCCAGCAGCCAATCTAGCGGGAGCGATGAGCAGTTCTTC
NA	NA	TRBV10-3	TRBJ1-2	CAISEVGGRAGGDYGYTF	TGTGCCATCAGTGAAGTTGGAGGGCGTGCCGGAGGGGACTATGGCTACACCTTC
NA	NA	TRBV7-2	TRBJ1-2	CASSLDGARGYNYGYTF	TGTGCCAGCAGCTTAGATGGGGCCCGTGGGTATAACTATGGCTACACCTTC
NA	NA	TRBV6-2/TRBV6-3	TRBJ1-2	CASSYTTKDGYTF	TGTGCCAGCAGTTACACAACTAAGGATGGCTACACCTTC
once	TRBD2	TRBV27	TRBJ2-7	CASKASSGGYEQYF	TGTGCCAGCAAGGCCTCTAGCGGGGGGTACGAGCAGTACTTC
NA	TRBD1	TRBV6-5	TRBJ2-7	CASRRGGQGVEQYF	TGTGCCAGCAGAAGGGGTGGACAGGGGGTCGAGCAGTACTTC
NA	NA	TRBV6-1	TRBJ1-5	CASSEQGFGNQPQHF	TGTGCCAGCAGTGAACAGGGTTTTGGCAATCAGCCCCAGCATTTT